A selection of T cell receptor beta chains follows, all from one sample in a study of T-cell memory formation after mild COVID-19. A single record per CDR3 protein comes from TCRdb applying MiXCR to the 5' RACE reads. The sample shows about 440,000 distinct CDR3 sequences, 15% to 25% of them seen only once. The sample was PBMCs or a T cell subset sorted from them (not recorded which). The source of these receptors is an adult woman who had mild COVID-19 (a few samples of this study predate the infection). Cell type and time point are not known. Both conserved end residues are part of each CDR3. A D gene is named only where the DNA matches it firmly. Clone size is not always given. Where it is, it says once, few, many or a class for expanded clones.

V gene	D gene	J gene	clone size	CDR3 protein	CDR3 DNA
TRBV24-1	TRBD1	TRBJ1-5	-	CATSPRGTGENQPQHF	TGTGCCACCAGCCCTCGGGGGACAGGGGAAAATCAGCCCCAGCATTTT
TRBV5-6	-	TRBJ1-2	few	CASSPRWGYGYTF	TGTGCCAGCAGCCCGAGGTGGGGCTATGGCTACACCTTC
TRBV7-2	TRBD1	TRBJ2-5	-	CASSSGTGVLETQYF	TGTGCCAGCAGCTCAGGGACAGGGGTTCTGGAGACCCAGTACTTC
TRBV7-2	TRBD2	TRBJ2-7	few	CASSRAGASREQYF	TGTGCCAGCAGTAGGGCGGGAGCTTCGCGCGAGCAGTACTTC
TRBV11-2	TRBD1	TRBJ1-2	-	CASSVRTGDYGYTF	TGTGCCAGCAGCGTCCGGACAGGGGACTATGGCTACACCTTC
TRBV12-3/TRBV12-4	-	TRBJ2-1	few	CASGQQNTYNEQFF	TGTGCCAGCGGGCAGCAGAACACCTACAATGAGCAGTTCTTC
TRBV29-1	-	TRBJ1-1	few	CSVFQRGVTEAFF	TGCAGCGTTTTTCAAAGGGGCGTCACTGAAGCTTTCTTT
TRBV5-1	-	TRBJ1-2	once	CASSLGDIFYGYTF	TGCGCCAGCAGCTTAGGTGACATATTCTATGGCTACACCTTC
TRBV27	TRBD2	TRBJ2-1	-	CASRVGRLAGVINEQFF	TGTGCCAGCAGGGTTGGCCGACTAGCGGGCGTTATCAATGAGCAGTTCTTC
TRBV12-3/TRBV12-4	-	TRBJ1-1	-	CASSSTNLGHAEAFF	TGTGCCAGCAGTTCCACTAACCTAGGGCACGCTGAAGCTTTCTTT
TRBV11-2	-	TRBJ2-3	few	CASSQGVGGGTDTQYF	TGTGCCAGCAGCCAGGGGGTCGGCGGGGGGACCGATACGCAGTATTTT
TRBV9	-	TRBJ1-6	-	CASSVGPGEHSPLHF	TGTGCCAGCAGCGTAGGCCCAGGGGAACATTCACCCCTCCACTTT
TRBV5-1	TRBD1	TRBJ2-1	-	CASSLATRFRGHEQFF	TGCGCCAGCAGCTTGGCCACTAGGTTCAGGGGGCATGAGCAGTTCTTC
TRBV19	TRBD1	TRBJ1-5	-	CASSHRDRGPNF	TGTGCCAGTAGTCACCGGGACAGGGGGCCCAATTTT
TRBV20-1	-	TRBJ2-7	few	CSAKGGSYEQYF	TGCAGTGCTAAGGGCGGCTCCTACGAGCAGTACTTC
TRBV30	-	TRBJ2-7	few	CASGVGGRYEQYF	TGTGCCTCAGGGGTGGGGGGCCGCTACGAGCAGTACTTC
TRBV2	-	TRBJ2-7	-	CASSEGQGSSYEQYF	TGTGCCAGCAGTGAGGGTCAGGGGAGCTCCTACGAGCAGTACTTC
TRBV19	-	TRBJ2-3	-	CASSRRTGLITDTQYF	TGTGCCAGTAGTAGAAGGACGGGACTTATCACAGATACGCAGTATTTT
TRBV12-3/TRBV12-4	-	TRBJ1-5	-	CASSPMGPNPNQPQHF	TGTGCCAGCAGTCCCATGGGTCCTAATCCTAATCAGCCCCAGCATTTT
TRBV15	TRBD1	TRBJ1-1	few	CATRRDSNTEAFF	TGTGCCACCAGGCGGGACAGTAACACTGAAGCTTTCTTT
TRBV5-1	-	TRBJ2-2	-	CASSPVGDHTGELFF	TGCGCCAGCAGCCCCGTAGGGGATCACACCGGGGAGCTGTTTTTT
TRBV11-1	-	TRBJ2-3	few	CASSLGPLSNTQYF	TGTGCCAGCAGCTTAGGGCCTCTCTCCAATACGCAGTATTTT
TRBV6-2/TRBV6-3	TRBD1	TRBJ1-2	-	CASSYRQGNYGYTF	TGTGCCAGCAGTTACAGACAGGGAAACTATGGCTACACCTTC
TRBV12-3/TRBV12-4	-	TRBJ1-3	few	CADRIGNTIYF	TGTGCCGACCGGATTGGAAACACCATATATTTT
TRBV6-1	-	TRBJ2-1	-	CASSRTVEGYNEQFF	TGTGCCAGCAGCCGGACAGTCGAGGGTTACAATGAGCAGTTCTTC
TRBV18	-	TRBJ2-5	once	CASSPSGARETQYF	TGTGCCAGCTCACCATCGGGGGCGCGGGAGACCCAGTACTTC
TRBV10-3	TRBD1	TRBJ1-4	-	CAISRTGATNEKLFF	TGTGCCATCTCGCGGACAGGGGCAACTAATGAAAAACTGTTTTTT
TRBV19	-	TRBJ1-5	-	CASTTSRAGVYSNQPQHF	TGTGCCAGTACCACAAGCCGGGCAGGGGTTTATAGCAATCAGCCCCAGCATTTT
TRBV11-2	-	TRBJ2-1	few	CASSAHLNGINNEQFF	TGTGCCAGCAGCGCACATCTCAACGGGATAAACAATGAGCAGTTCTTC
TRBV20-1	-	TRBJ2-5	few	CSANPFGGPGAQETQYF	TGCAGTGCTAACCCCTTTGGGGGACCCGGGGCCCAAGAGACCCAGTACTTC
TRBV6-2/TRBV6-3	-	TRBJ1-1	-	CASSYSRLSEGRTEAFF	TGTGCCAGCAGTTACTCGAGGTTGAGTGAGGGTAGGACTGAAGCTTTCTTT
TRBV5-1	-	TRBJ2-1	many	CASSPRAGSSYNEQFF	TGCGCCAGCAGCCCCAGGGCGGGGAGCTCCTACAATGAGCAGTTCTTC
TRBV7-6	-	TRBJ1-6	few	CASSSKGQGGSPLHF	TGTGCCAGCAGCTCGAAGGGGCAGGGTGGATCACCCCTCCACTTT
TRBV27	-	TRBJ2-3	once	CASSLSGAADTQYF	TGTGCCAGCAGTTTGTCCGGGGCCGCGGATACGCAGTATTTT
TRBV5-5	TRBD1	TRBJ1-6	-	CASSFDREPPLHF	TGTGCCAGCAGCTTCGACAGGGAACCACCCCTCCACTTT
TRBV7-3	-	TRBJ2-1	-	CASSLSGSGNEQFF	TGTGCCAGCAGCTTGTCGGGGTCCGGTAATGAGCAGTTCTTC
TRBV5-1	-	TRBJ2-1	-	CASSSTGAPSDEQFF	TGCGCCAGCAGCTCCACGGGGGCGCCGAGTGATGAGCAGTTCTTC
TRBV6-6	TRBD2	TRBJ2-7	many	CASSYGTSGGASYEQYF	TGTGCCAGCAGTTACGGGACTAGCGGGGGGGCTTCCTACGAGCAGTACTTC
TRBV9	TRBD2	TRBJ2-5	few	CASSVAGGLQETQYF	TGTGCCAGCAGCGTAGCGGGGGGACTCCAAGAGACCCAGTACTTC
TRBV14	TRBD1	TRBJ2-5	-	CASSRRDRGVPQETQYF	TGTGCCAGCAGCCGAAGGGACAGGGGGGTCCCACAAGAGACCCAGTACTTC
TRBV20-1	TRBD2	TRBJ2-7	-	CSASPTSGPSYEQYF	TGCAGTGCTAGTCCGACTAGCGGGCCTTCCTACGAGCAGTACTTC
TRBV24-1	TRBD2	TRBJ2-3	few	CATSDRTSGRVTDTQYF	TGTGCCACCAGTGATCGGACTAGCGGGAGAGTGACAGATACGCAGTATTTT
TRBV5-1	-	TRBJ2-5	once	CASRPTGQAQETQYF	TGCGCCAGCAGACCTACGGGGCAAGCCCAAGAGACCCAGTACTTC
TRBV3-1	TRBD1	TRBJ2-7	-	CASSQEGQSSKQYF	TGTGCCAGCAGCCAAGAGGGACAGTCCTCGAAGCAGTACTTC
TRBV20-1	-	TRBJ2-7	-	CSASRIATGLREQYF	TGCAGTGCTAGTCGCATCGCTACAGGACTCCGGGAGCAGTACTTC
TRBV19	TRBD1	TRBJ2-7	-	CASSIGTGPYERYF	TGTGCCAGTAGTATCGGGACAGGACCCTACGAGCGGTACTTC
TRBV20-1	-	TRBJ2-1	-	CSARDEESLNNEQFF	TGCAGTGCTAGAGATGAAGAGTCCCTCAACAATGAGCAGTTCTTC
TRBV7-9	-	TRBJ1-5	few	CASSLTQQPQHF	TGTGCCAGCAGCTTAACCCAACAGCCCCAGCATTTT